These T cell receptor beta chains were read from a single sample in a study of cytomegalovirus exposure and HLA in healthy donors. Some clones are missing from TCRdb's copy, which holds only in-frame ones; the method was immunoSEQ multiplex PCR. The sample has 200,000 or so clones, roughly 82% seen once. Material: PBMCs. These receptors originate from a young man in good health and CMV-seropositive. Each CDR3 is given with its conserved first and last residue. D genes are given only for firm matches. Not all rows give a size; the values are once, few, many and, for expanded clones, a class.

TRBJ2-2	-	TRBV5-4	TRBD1	CASSPGQFTGELFF	TGTGCCAGCAGCCCGGGACAGTTCACCGGGGAGCTGTTTTTT
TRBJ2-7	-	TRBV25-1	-	CASSNPRTWEQYF	TGTGCCAGCAGTAACCCCAGGACTTGGGAGCAGTACTTC
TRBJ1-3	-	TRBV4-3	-	CASSPSRDMTVDTIYF	TGCGCCAGCAGCCCCAGCCGAGACATGACGGTAGACACCATATATTTT
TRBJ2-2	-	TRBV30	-	CAWSVVAGTGELFF	TGTGCCTGGAGTGTAGTGGCAGGGACCGGGGAGCTGTTTTTT
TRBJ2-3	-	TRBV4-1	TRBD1	CASSYMTGPDTQYF	TGCGCCAGCAGCTACATGACAGGGCCAGATACGCAGTATTTT
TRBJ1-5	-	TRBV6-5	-	CASSYKRVGQPQHF	TGTGCCAGCAGTTATAAGCGGGTGGGTCAGCCCCAGCATTTT
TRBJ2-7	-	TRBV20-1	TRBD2	CSATRGGEQYF	TGCAGTGCAACGCGGGGGGGGGAGCAGTACTTC
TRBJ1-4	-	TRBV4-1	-	CASSQLNREGYNEKLFF	TGCGCCAGCAGCCAACTAAATCGGGAAGGCTATAATGAAAAACTGTTTTTT
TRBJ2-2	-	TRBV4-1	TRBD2	CASSPPGLAGGPGGELFF	TGCGCCAGCAGCCCGCCCGGACTAGCGGGAGGGCCGGGCGGGGAGCTGTTTTTT
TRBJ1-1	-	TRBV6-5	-	CAGRRLRGTEAFF	TGTGCCGGCAGGAGGCTTCGGGGTACTGAAGCTTTCTTT
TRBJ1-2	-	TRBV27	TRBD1	CASSSWDSGNYGYTF	TGTGCCAGCAGTTCATGGGACAGTGGTAACTATGGCTACACCTTC
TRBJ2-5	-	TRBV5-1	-	CASSPSSYQETQYF	TGCGCCAGCAGCCCCAGTTCATACCAAGAGACCCAGTACTTC
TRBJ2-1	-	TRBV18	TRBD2	CATNPPLAGEVNEQFF	TGTGCCACCAACCCGCCCCTAGCGGGAGAGGTCAATGAGCAGTTCTTC
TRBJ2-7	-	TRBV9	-	CASSVGGRRGGSYEQYF	TGTGCCAGCAGCGTAGGGGGGCGGCGCGGAGGCTCCTACGAGCAGTACTTC
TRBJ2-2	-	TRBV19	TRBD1	CASSTGTGGTGELFF	TGTGCCAGTAGTACCGGGACAGGAGGAACCGGGGAGCTGTTTTTT
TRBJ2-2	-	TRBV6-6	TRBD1	CASSLTGSNTGELFF	TGTGCCAGCAGTTTGACAGGGTCAAACACCGGGGAGCTGTTTTTT
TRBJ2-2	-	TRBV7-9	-	CASSATIGGSSLNTGELFF	TGTGCCAGCAGCGCAACCATTGGGGGCAGCAGTTTGAACACCGGGGAGCTGTTTTTT
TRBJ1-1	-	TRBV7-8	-	CASSPTHRNTEAFF	TGTGCCAGCAGCCCTACCCACAGGAACACTGAAGCTTTCTTT
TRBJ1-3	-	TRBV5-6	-	CASSERFGDGNTIYF	TGTGCCAGCAGCGAACGGTTTGGAGATGGAAACACCATATATTTT
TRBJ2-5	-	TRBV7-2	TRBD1	CASSSLGTGGIETQYF	TGTGCCAGCAGCTCACTCGGGACAGGGGGTATAGAGACCCAGTACTTC
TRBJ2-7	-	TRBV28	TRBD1	CASRVGQGLSYEQYF	TGTGCCAGCAGGGTAGGACAGGGACTCTCCTACGAGCAGTACTTC
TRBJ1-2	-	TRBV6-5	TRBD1	CASRRTGSGGYTF	TGTGCCAGCAGGCGGACAGGGTCGGGTGGCTACACCTTC
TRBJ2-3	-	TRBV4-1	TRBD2	CASSLREGGTDTQYF	TGCGCCAGCAGCCTGCGGGAGGGAGGCACAGATACGCAGTATTTT
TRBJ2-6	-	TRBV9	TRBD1	CASSAQTGGSPGANVLTF	TGTGCCAGCAGCGCGCAGACAGGGGGTAGTCCTGGGGCCAACGTCCTGACTTTC
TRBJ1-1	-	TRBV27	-	CASSLGRRGEAFF	TGTGCCAGCAGTTTAGGCCGGAGGGGTGAAGCTTTCTTT
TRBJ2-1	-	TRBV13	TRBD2	CASSTRWLAVNNEQFF	TGTGCCAGCAGCACCCGGTGGCTAGCGGTAAACAATGAGCAGTTCTTC
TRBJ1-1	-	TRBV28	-	CASTKQGTEAFF	TGTGCCAGCACCAAACAGGGAACTGAAGCTTTCTTT
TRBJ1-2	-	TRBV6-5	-	CASTTGGANYGYTF	TGTGCCAGCACCACGGGGGGCGCTAACTATGGCTACACCTTC
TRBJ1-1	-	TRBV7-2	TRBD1	CASSPDRGFAYTEAFF	TGTGCCAGCAGCCCCGACAGGGGCTTCGCGTACACTGAAGCTTTCTTT
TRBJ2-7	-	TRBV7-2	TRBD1	CASSFRQGLEQYF	TGTGCCAGCAGCTTCCGACAGGGGCTCGAGCAGTACTTC
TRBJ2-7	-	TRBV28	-	CASSPVRTHNPRNNEQYF	TGTGCCAGCAGCCCCGTCAGGACACACAACCCGAGGAATAACGAGCAGTACTTC
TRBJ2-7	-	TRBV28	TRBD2	CASSLRLAGYEQYF	TGTGCCAGCAGTTTAAGGCTAGCGGGTTACGAGCAGTACTTC
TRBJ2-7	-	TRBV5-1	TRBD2	CASSLITAGKQYF	TGCGCCAGCAGCTTGATAACAGCGGGGAAGCAGTACTTC
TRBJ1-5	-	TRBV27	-	CVSSLSLRGGNQPLHF	-
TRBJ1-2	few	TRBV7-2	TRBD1	CASSPPGTDYGYTF	TGTGCCAGCAGCCCGCCCGGGACAGATTATGGCTACACCTTC
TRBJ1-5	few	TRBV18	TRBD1	CASSETGSSNQPQHF	TGTGCCAGCTCTGAGACAGGGTCAAGCAATCAGCCCCAGCATTTT
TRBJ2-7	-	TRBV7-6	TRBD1	CASSPNGGQGPYEQYF	TGTGCCAGCAGCCCTAACGGAGGACAGGGACCCTACGAGCAGTACTTC